Listed below are T cell receptor beta chains from one sample, sequenced in a study of blood T cell repertoires in COVID-19. TCRdb's table, derived via immunoSEQ multiplex PCR, lists solely in-frame clones and lacks some. The data contain around 280,000 clones, roughly 89% of them singletons. Sequencing was done on a sample of PBMCs or T cells enriched from blood (not recorded which). The receptors come from a woman under 30 with acute COVID-19. The CDR3 runs from the conserved cysteine through the conserved F or W. A D gene is named only where the DNA matches it firmly. Rows give clone size only sometimes, using once, few, many, or a class for an expanded clone.

v_gene	j_gene	abundance	d_gene	CDR3nt	CDR3aa
TRBV10-3	TRBJ1-2	once	NA	TGTGCCATCAGTGAGAGGGGAACAGCGTCTAACTATGGCTACACCTTC	CAISERGTASNYGYTF
TRBV27	TRBJ2-5	once	NA	TGTGCCAGCAGTCTCCCCAGGGAGACCCAGTACTTC	CASSLPRETQYF
TRBV2	TRBJ2-5	NA	TRBD1	TGTGCCAGCAAAGGGGGGACAGGGTTGGAGACCCAGTACTTC	CASKGGTGLETQYF
TRBV5-6	TRBJ2-7	NA	TRBD1	TGTGCCAGCAGCTTGCTCGGCAGGGGGCGCCACGAGCAGTACTTC	CASSLLGRGRHEQYF
TRBV4-1	TRBJ1-6	NA	TRBD1	TGCGCCAGCAGCCAAGAGGGACAGGGGAGCTCCTATAATTCACCCCTCCACTTT	CASSQEGQGSSYNSPLHF
TRBV30	TRBJ2-4	NA	TRBD1	TGTGCCTGGAGTGTACTTAAACAGGGGGCGGACATTCAGTACTTC	CAWSVLKQGADIQYF
TRBV6-1	TRBJ2-7	NA	NA	TGTGCCAGCAGTGAGATAGCGGAGCAGTACTTC	CASSEIAEQYF
TRBV19	TRBJ2-1	NA	NA	TGTGCCAGTAGTATGGCCGCCAGGTTCTCCTACAATGAGCAGTTCTTC	CASSMAARFSYNEQFF
TRBV29-1	TRBJ2-3	NA	TRBD1	TGCAGCGTTGAAAGGGACAGGGGATTCACAGATACGCAGTATTTT	CSVERDRGFTDTQYF
TRBV6-5	TRBJ1-6	NA	NA	TGTGCCAGCAGTTACACGGCGGGTTCACCCCTCCACTTT	CASSYTAGSPLHF
TRBV3-1/TRBV3-2	TRBJ2-1	NA	TRBD2	TGTGCCAGCAGCCATAGGACTAGCGATAACAATGAGCAGTTCTTC	CASSHRTSDNNEQFF
TRBV18	TRBJ1-1	once	NA	TGTGCCAGCTTAACCAACGGGAAAGGAGTGAACACTGAAGCTTTCTTT	CASLTNGKGVNTEAFF
TRBV6-2/TRBV6-3	TRBJ1-1	NA	TRBD1	TGTGCCAGCAGCGACCGGACAGGGTATATCGGCACTGAAGCTTTCTTT	CASSDRTGYIGTEAFF
TRBV15	TRBJ2-3	NA	TRBD2	TGTGCCACCAGCAGCTCCCAGCGGGAGACGGGAAATACGCAGTATTTT	CATSSSQRETGNTQYF
TRBV4-2	TRBJ2-2	NA	TRBD2	TGTGCCAGCAGAACCGGGACTAGCGGGGCTAACACCGGGGAGCTGTTTTTT	CASRTGTSGANTGELFF
TRBV5-3	TRBJ1-5	NA	NA	TGTGCCAGAAGCTTGGTGACGCGTCAGGTCCGGCGGGGCAATCAGCCCCAGCATTTT	CARSLVTRQVRRGNQPQHF
TRBV11-1	TRBJ2-1	NA	TRBD2	TGTGCCAGCAGCCGGGCCGGGACTAGCGGGGAGCAGTTCTTC	CASSRAGTSGEQFF
TRBV27	TRBJ2-1	once	NA	TGTGCCAGCAGTTTGGGCAACTACAATGAGCAGTTCTTC	CASSLGNYNEQFF
TRBV20-1	TRBJ1-2	NA	TRBD1	TGCAGTGCTAGTGGGACAGGGGCCCCGGGGGCTTATGGCTACACCTTC	CSASGTGAPGAYGYTF
TRBV5-1	TRBJ1-4	NA	NA	TGCGCCAGCAGCTTGGATAGCACTAATGAAAAACTGTTTTTT	CASSLDSTNEKLFF
TRBV27	TRBJ2-5	NA	TRBD2	TGTGCCAGCAGTTGGACTAGCGGGAGGATGGAGACCCAGTACTTC	CASSWTSGRMETQYF
TRBV7-2	TRBJ2-3	NA	NA	TGTGCCAGCAGCTTAGGATCCGGGACTAGCACAGATACGCAGTATTTT	CASSLGSGTSTDTQYF
TRBV4-2	TRBJ2-1	many	NA	TGTGCCAGCAGCCCACTAGGAAGCTCCTACAATGAGCAGTTCTTC	CASSPLGSSYNEQFF
TRBV4-3	TRBJ2-1	NA	NA	TGCGCCAGCAGCCATGGTAGCGGAACCTACAATGAGCAGTTCTTC	CASSHGSGTYNEQFF
TRBV5-1	TRBJ2-2	NA	TRBD2	TGCGCCAGCAGCTGGTTCCTAGCGGGATTTTACACCGGGGAGCTGTTTTTT	CASSWFLAGFYTGELFF
TRBV5-1	TRBJ1-2	few	TRBD1	TGCGCCAGCAGCTCCGGACAGGCGGGCTCCTATGGCTACACCTTC	CASSSGQAGSYGYTF
TRBV5-6	TRBJ2-7	NA	NA	TGTGCCAGCAGCTTGATTTCAGACGAGCAGTACTTC	CASSLISDEQYF
TRBV28	TRBJ2-7	NA	TRBD1	TGTGCCAGCAGACAACCAGGGGGCGAGTTATTCGAGCAGTACTTC	CASRQPGGELFEQYF
TRBV7-2	TRBJ2-7	NA	TRBD1	TGTGCCAGCAGCTTAGGGGGACAGGACTACTACGAGCAGTACTTC	CASSLGGQDYYEQYF
TRBV18	TRBJ1-1	NA	NA	TGTGCCAGCTCCCTTGAACAGGACACTGAAGCTTTCTTT	CASSLEQDTEAFF
TRBV6-5	TRBJ2-7	NA	NA	TGTGCCAGCAGGGCCCCCTCGGGCGAGCAGTACTTC	CASRAPSGEQYF
TRBV15	TRBJ2-1	NA	NA	TGTGCCACCCGGACAGGGCGACTAGCGGCCTACAATGAGCAGTTCTTC	CATRTGRLAAYNEQFF
TRBV6-4	TRBJ2-1	NA	NA	TGTGCCAGCAGTGAGGACAACTACAATGAGCAGTTCTTC	CASSEDNYNEQFF
TRBV19	TRBJ2-1	once	TRBD2	TGTGCCAGTAGTATGGAGGGACTAGCGGAGTACAATGAGCAGTTCTTC	CASSMEGLAEYNEQFF
TRBV3-1/TRBV3-2	TRBJ2-1	NA	NA	TGTGCCAGCAGCCATAGCGGAATCGGTCTGGGTGAGCAGTTCTTC	CASSHSGIGLGEQFF
TRBV7-3	TRBJ1-1	NA	NA	TGTGCCAGCAGCTTAACGGGGCCCGGGACTGAAGCTTTCTTT	CASSLTGPGTEAFF
TRBV27	TRBJ2-7	NA	NA	TGTGCCAGCAGTTCCTCGACAGGCTCCTACGAGCAGTACTTC	CASSSSTGSYEQYF
TRBV29-1	TRBJ2-1	NA	TRBD1	TGCAGCGTTGGACAGGGGGCTCGTGAGCAGTTCTTC	CSVGQGAREQFF
TRBV24-1	TRBJ1-2	NA	TRBD1	TGTGCCACCAGTGATAGAACCGGGACAGGGAACTATGGCTACACCTTC	CATSDRTGTGNYGYTF
TRBV30	TRBJ1-2	NA	TRBD1	TGTGCCTGGAGTGTAAGGACAGGCTACACCTATGGCTACACCTTC	CAWSVRTGYTYGYTF
TRBV5-4	TRBJ2-1	NA	TRBD2	TGTGCCAGCAGCCCCCGGTCGGGGGGCGGGAGGGGGTATGAGCAGTTCTTC	CASSPRSGGGRGYEQFF
TRBV7-8	TRBJ2-1	once	NA	TGTGCCAGCAGCTCACCCCAGGGTAGTCCGTTCTTC	CASSSPQGSPFF
TRBV13	TRBJ2-7	NA	TRBD2	TGTGCCAGCAGCTTATTCTTCTGGAGCGGGAGAAACGGCTACGAGCAGTACTTC	CASSLFFWSGRNGYEQYF
TRBV10-3	TRBJ2-7	once	NA	TGTGCCATCAGTGAGGGACAGACCTACGAGCAGTACTTC	CAISEGQTYEQYF
TRBV12-3/TRBV12-4	TRBJ2-2	NA	NA	TGTGCCAGCAGTGAGGCCGGGGAGCTGTTTTTT	CASSEAGELFF
TRBV5-1	TRBJ2-1	NA	TRBD2	TGCGCCAGCAGCTTGGTGCGCCCTAGCGGGACAGACAATGAGCAGTTCTTC	CASSLVRPSGTDNEQFF
TRBV2	TRBJ2-7	NA	TRBD2	TGTGCCAGCGTTAGGGAACTAGCGACCGCCTACGAGCAGTACTTC	CASVRELATAYEQYF